Below are 17 T cell receptor beta chains sequenced from a single sample in a study of blood T cell repertoires in COVID-19. TCRdb's copy holds only in-frame clones and misses some; the assay was immunoSEQ multiplex PCR. This table holds around 98,000 clones, approximately 86% found once. The material sequenced was peripheral blood. These receptors all stem from a man aged 65-85 years with active or convalescent COVID-19.

In its sample, this clone was seen once. This sequence joins TRBV2 and TRBJ1-1, with D possibly matching TRBD1 (6 bases). Germline values: CDR1 SNHLY, CDR2 FYNNEI. V was trimmed by 5 bases and J by 4 bases, leaving 14 bases between them. The CDR3 contains 14 residues. CDR3 sequence: CASSKDRSSTEAFF. The DNA for the CDR3 is TGTGCCAGCAGTAAAGACAGGTCCTCCACTGAAGCTTTCTTT.

The chain couples TRBV29-1 to TRBJ2-5; 9 bases are a match to TRBD2. Germline V gene lookup returns CDR1 SQVTM and CDR2 ANQGSEA. The J segment lost 3 bases and the V segment lost 7 bases, leaving 3 bases of the junction unmatched. This CDR3 has 12 residues. CDR3 sequence: CSAERGEETQYF. In nucleotides, the CDR3 is TGCAGCGCTGAGCGGGGGGAAGAGACCCAGTACTTC. The full variable domain, in which reference TRBV29-1 and TRBJ2-5 provide the parts outside the CDR3, is SAVISQKPSRDICQRGTSLTIQCQVDSQVTMMFWYRQQPGQSLTLIATANQGSEATYESGFVIDKFPISRPNLTFSTLTVSNMSPEDSSIYLCSAERGEETQYFGPGTRLLVL.

The chain links TRBV20-1 to TRBJ1-1, with TRBD1 identical over 8 bases. The CDR3 contains 11 residues. V lost 7 bases, J lost 10 bases, and 8 bases stayed unmatched. Germline V gene sequence: CDR1 DFQATT, CDR2 SNEGSKA (reference sequence). The CDR3 DNA sequence: TGCAGTGGTCGGAGGACAGGGATAGCTTTCTTT. It is translated as CSGRRTGIAFF.

This clone was seen once. The chain's CDR3 is CASSLPGGTSGGGELFF. In DNA form, the CDR3 reads TGTGCCAGCAGTCTACCCGGGGGGACTAGCGGCGGCGGGGAGCTGTTTTTT. This rearrangement joins TRBV6-6 to TRBJ2-2; TRBD2 matches 11 bases. V gave up 5 bases and J gave up 7 bases; unmatched junction bases: 12. Germline assignment: CDR1 MNHNY and CDR2 SVGAGI (reference sequence). The CDR3 runs 17 residues.

The rearrangement uses TRBV5-5 and TRBJ2-3; D is uncertain. Trimming shortened V by 1 base and J by 0 bases, and 6 bases separated the two germline ends. The CDR3 spans 14 residues. The germline gives CDR1 SGHKS, CDR2 YYEKEE (reference sequence). The CDR3 sequence is CASSLRQSTDTQYF. DNA of the CDR3: TGTGCCAGCAGCTTGCGCCAGAGCACAGATACGCAGTATTTT.

This chain links TRBV5-6 with TRBJ1-1; weak D call: TRBD1 (6 bases). Germline V gene sequence: CDR1 SGHDT, CDR2 YYEEEE. CDR3 size: 15 residues. V lost 4 bases, J lost 0 bases, and 13 bases lay in between. Here the CDR3 DNA reads TGTGCCAGCAGCGCGTTGGACAGTTTGAACACTGAAGCTTTCTTT. This gives the protein CASSALDSLNTEAFF.

The chain employs TRBV4-1 and TRBJ2-4; possible D gene TRBD2, 6 bases. V shed 1 base and J shed 0 bases, with 16 bases lying between them. Per the germline V gene, CDR1 is MGHRA and CDR2 is YSYEKL. The length of the CDR3 is 18 residues. The CDR3 loop is CASSQVGRELRAKNIQYF. Here the CDR3 DNA reads TGCGCCAGCAGCCAAGTTGGGCGGGAATTAAGAGCCAAAAACATTCAGTACTTC.

The chain is built from TRBV2 and TRBJ2-2; possible D gene TRBD2, 6 bases. The CDR3 sequence is 16 residues long. V gave up 8 bases and J gave up 1 base, with 17 bases separating them. Germline values: CDR1 SNHLY, CDR2 FYNNEI. In nucleotides, the CDR3 is TGTGCCAGCCGAGCCCCGGGACTGGGGAACACCGGGGAGCTGTTTTTT. Its protein product is CASRAPGLGNTGELFF.

This clone has more than one count but fewer than ten. The chain carries TRBV5-5 and TRBJ2-3, with D possibly being TRBD1 (5 bases). This CDR3 contains 15 residues. Deletions cut 4 bases from V and 1 base from J, with 13 bases between. Germline CDR1 reads SGHKS; CDR2 reads YYEKEE (reference sequence). CDR3 DNA: TGTGCCAGCAGCCATACAGGTGTGGGCACAGATACGCAGTATTTT. Residues: CASSHTGVGTDTQYF.

The V call is TRBV19, the J call TRBJ1-1; TRBD1 matches 8 bases. Germline lookup yields CDR1 LNHDA and CDR2 SQIVND (reference sequence). V lost 8 bases to trimming and J lost 4 bases; unmatched junction nucleotides: 6. The CDR3 extends over 13 amino acids. CDR3 protein: CASETGVGTEAFF. CDR3 coding DNA: TGTGCCAGTGAGACAGGGGTCGGCACTGAAGCTTTCTTT.

The chain is built from TRBV4-1 and TRBJ1-2; weak D call: TRBD1 (5 bases). Trimming pared 4 bases from V and 8 bases from J, leaving 17 bases between. Germline V gene sequence: CDR1 MGHRA, CDR2 YSYEKL. This CDR3 is 14 amino acids long. CDR3 DNA: TGCGCCAGCAGCCGCGATCCTCAGGGCTCCGGCTACACCTTC. Translated, it gives CASSRDPQGSGYTF.

The rearrangement joins TRBV3-1 (or the pseudogene TRBV3-2) to TRBJ1-5, with 10 bases lining up with TRBD1. CDR1 and CDR2 from the germline V gene are LGHDT and YNNKEL (reference sequence). The CDR3 spans 14 residues. V lost 5 bases and J lost 7; bases outside the gene matches: 5. CDR3 region: CASSVGTGVQPQHF. CDR3 DNA: TGTGCCAGCAGCGTCGGGACAGGGGTACAGCCCCAGCATTTT.

The chain is built from TRBV2 and TRBJ2-2, with unresolved D. V was trimmed by 6 bases and J by 6 bases, leaving 14 bases between them. The germline V gene has CDR1 SNHLY and CDR2 FYNNEI. The CDR3 is 14 residues long. CDR3 sequence reads: CASSPNGLAGELFF. Here the CDR3 DNA reads TGTGCCAGCAGCCCTAATGGTCTAGCCGGGGAGCTGTTTTTT.

The chain has TRBV11-2 and TRBJ1-1; D gene uncertain. Germline assignment: CDR1 SGHAT and CDR2 FQNNGV. The CDR3 sequence is 14 residues long. With 1 base removed from V and 0 bases from J, the gap between germline ends came to 6 bases. The CDR3 bases are TGTGCCAGCAGCTTAGTTCGGGTGAACACTGAAGCTTTCTTT. Translation gives CASSLVRVNTEAFF.

The gene calls are TRBV15 and TRBJ2-3; 10 nucleotides line up with TRBD2. Germline trimming cut 3 bases from V and 6 bases from J; bases unmatched to any gene: 12. Germline CDR1 is LNHNV and CDR2 is YYDKDF (reference sequence). The length of the CDR3 is 17 residues. The CDR3 sequence is CATSSPGTPAGGDTQYF. CDR3 DNA: TGTGCCACCAGCAGCCCCGGGACCCCAGCGGGGGGGGATACGCAGTATTTT.

The chain recombines TRBV5-1 with TRBJ1-1; TRBD1 matches at 10 bases. The CDR3 is 16 residues long. The germline V gene encodes CDR1 SGHRS and CDR2 YFSETQ. V lost 2 bases and J lost 3; bases outside the gene matches: 7. CDR3 residues: CASSFPAGQGYTEAFF. In DNA, the CDR3 is TGCGCCAGCAGCTTTCCAGCGGGACAGGGGTACACTGAAGCTTTCTTT.

The V call is TRBV4-2, the J call TRBJ1-2, with 9 bases matching TRBD1. Per the germline V gene, CDR1 is LGHNA and CDR2 is YNFKEQ. There are 15 residues in the CDR3. V trimming: 1 base; J trimming: 6 bases; junction bases outside the gene matches: 6. The CDR3 sequence is CASSQAVGQGDGYTF. The CDR3 DNA reads as TGTGCCAGCAGCCAAGCCGTGGGACAGGGAGATGGCTACACCTTC.